The source of this T cell receptor beta chain is a study of blood T cell repertoires in COVID-19. Data came from immunoSEQ multiplex PCR; TCRdb stores just in-frame clones and leaves some out. The sample contains around 250,000 clones, around 84% of which appear only once. Germline V gene lookup returns CDR1 SGHRS and CDR2 YFSETQ. V was clipped by 2 bases and J by 6 bases, with 6 bases between them. The CDR3 is made up of 12 amino acids. Sequenced sample: PBMCs or T cells enriched from blood (not recorded which). V gene TRBV5-1 combines with J gene TRBJ2-1, with D maybe TRBD1 (5 bases). The TCR was taken from a woman in her forties or fifties who had been exposed to COVID-19. In DNA form, the CDR3 reads TGCGCCAGCAGCTTCCAGGGCAATGAGCAGTTCTTC. It encodes CASSFQGNEQFF.